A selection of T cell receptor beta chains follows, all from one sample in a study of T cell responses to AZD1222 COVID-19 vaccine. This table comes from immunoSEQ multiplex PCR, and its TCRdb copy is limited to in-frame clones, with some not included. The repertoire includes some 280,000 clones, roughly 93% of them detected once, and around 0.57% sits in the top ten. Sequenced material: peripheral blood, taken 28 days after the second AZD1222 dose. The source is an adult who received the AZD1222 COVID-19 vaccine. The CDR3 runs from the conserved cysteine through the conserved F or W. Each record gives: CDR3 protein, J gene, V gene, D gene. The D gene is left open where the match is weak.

CDR3: CATSGRGTYEQYF
J: TRBJ2-7
V: TRBV6-5
D: .

CDR3: CASSSQGIYGYTF
J: TRBJ1-2
V: TRBV12-3/TRBV12-4
D: .

CDR3: CATSGFEGNSPLHF
J: TRBJ1-6
V: TRBV28
D: .

CDR3: CASSQEGQGDWYGYTF
J: TRBJ1-2
V: TRBV4-2
D: TRBD1

CDR3: CASSPRQGSYTEAFF
J: TRBJ1-1
V: TRBV5-1
D: .

CDR3: CASSPMGLGTEAFF
J: TRBJ1-1
V: TRBV18
D: .

CDR3: CASGTGSGNTIYF
J: TRBJ1-3
V: TRBV6-5
D: TRBD1

CDR3: CASGLDLGAGGYTF
J: TRBJ1-2
V: TRBV12-5
D: .

CDR3: CASSSFIGRNYEQYF
J: TRBJ2-7
V: TRBV6-2/TRBV6-3
D: .

CDR3: CASRTGSTGNTIYF
J: TRBJ1-3
V: TRBV6-5
D: .

CDR3: CASTPGGVYTGELFF
J: TRBJ2-2
V: TRBV5-4
D: .

CDR3: CASSISGTGTYEQYF
J: TRBJ2-7
V: TRBV5-1
D: TRBD1

CDR3: CASASLAGLVEQYF
J: TRBJ2-7
V: TRBV28
D: TRBD2

CDR3: CASSLNVYSPLHF
J: TRBJ1-6
V: TRBV12-3/TRBV12-4
D: .

CDR3: CAASQGSYGYTF
J: TRBJ1-2
V: TRBV19
D: .